This passage covers 10 T cell receptor beta chains from one sample sequenced in a study of blood T cell repertoires in COVID-19. Method: immunoSEQ multiplex PCR; TCRdb's copy keeps in-frame clones and lacks some. The data contain some 160,000 clones, 84% of them seen just once; the ten biggest clones take up under 3.5%. Material for sequencing was peripheral blood. The source of these receptors is an elderly woman with COVID-19, enrolled during active disease.

This sequence joins TRBV27 and TRBJ1-2, with TRBD1 matching over 7 bases. Germline V lookup: CDR1 MNHEY, CDR2 SMNVEV (reference sequence). This CDR3 has 15 amino acids. The V gene end was trimmed by 6 bases and the J gene end by 0 bases; junction bases not matched to a gene: 7. The DNA of the CDR3 is TGTGCCAGCAGGGGGACAGCCCTCCCTAACTATGGCTACACCTTC. As protein: CASRGTALPNYGYTF.

The chain is built from TRBV19 and TRBJ2-1; 10 bases fit TRBD2. Germline CDR1 and CDR2: LNHDA and SQIVND (reference sequence). The CDR3 sequence is 14 residues long. Trimming cost V 2 bases and J 8 bases; bases outside gene matches: 3. The CDR3 protein is CASSILAGDYEQFF. DNA of the CDR3: TGTGCCAGTAGTATACTAGCGGGAGATTATGAGCAGTTCTTC.

The chain recombines TRBV5-5 with TRBJ1-2; 7 nucleotides line up with TRBD1. Germline V CDR1 and CDR2: SGHKS, YYEKEE (reference sequence). The CDR3 is made up of 14 amino acids. Trimming at V came to 5 bases and at J to 2 bases, leaving 6 bases not matched to a gene. CDR3 sequence (DNA): TGTGCCAGCAGTTTACAGGGGAACAACTATGGCTACACCTTC. This encodes CASSLQGNNYGYTF.

The CDR3, as DNA: TGCGCCAGCTCGTTCATCCCAGGAAATGAGCAGTTCTTC. Protein: CASSFIPGNEQFF. The genes are TRBV5-1 and TRBJ2-1; no clear D. In germline, CDR1 is SGHRS, CDR2 YFSETQ. The CDR3 extends over 13 amino acids. The V end was cut by 7 bases, the J end by 7 bases, with 15 bases between.

The chain has TRBV2 and TRBJ1-3, with D perhaps TRBD1 (5 bases). The V end lost 6 bases, the J end lost 4 bases, and 16 bases lay between the germline ends. The germline V gene has CDR1 SNHLY and CDR2 FYNNEI. This CDR3 is built from 15 residues. CDR3 residues: CASSTEGRLGNTIYF. The CDR3 nucleotides read TGTGCCAGCAGCACGGAGGGACGGCTGGGAAACACCATATATTTT.

The chain links TRBV9 to TRBJ2-1; TRBD2 matches at 11 bases. The CDR3 extends over 16 amino acids. The germline CDR1 and CDR2 sequences are SGDLS and YYNGEE. J gave up 7 bases and V 1 base, and 7 bases lay outside the gene matches. DNA for the CDR3: TGTGCCAGCAGCGTAATTAGCGGGGGGGCAGGTAATGAGCAGTTCTTC. It translates to CASSVISGGAGNEQFF.

The chain employs TRBV6-6 and TRBJ1-5; 7 bases agree with TRBD1. V trimming: 6 bases; J trimming: 2 bases; junction bases outside the gene matches: 7. The V gene's germline CDR1 is MNHNY and CDR2 SVGAGI (reference sequence). The CDR3 has 15 amino acids. CDR3 in amino acids: CASRPGTAGNQPQHF. CDR3 nucleotide sequence: TGTGCCAGCAGACCTGGGACAGCCGGCAATCAGCCCCAGCATTTT.

V gene TRBV27 combines with J gene TRBJ1-5, with D perhaps matching TRBD1 (6 bases). Germline V gene sequence: CDR1 MNHEY, CDR2 SMNVEV (reference sequence). CDR3 size: 20 residues. Trimming stripped 3 bases from V and 10 bases from J, with 34 bases between. The CDR3 region is CASSLFHPMGGAESWFPQHF. For the CDR3, the DNA is TGTGCCAGCAGTTTGTTTCATCCGATGGGGGGGGCTGAATCATGGTTTCCCCAGCATTTT.

The rearrangement joins TRBV7-2 to TRBJ2-5, with 9 bases aligning to TRBD2. Germline V gene data show CDR1 as SGHTA and CDR2 as FQGNSA. The CDR3 is 17 residues long. J was trimmed by 7 bases and V by 1 base; bases with no gene match: 13. In DNA, the CDR3 is TGTGCCAGCAGCTTAGTCCCGGTCGAAGCGGGGGGTGTGACCCAGTACTTC. As protein: CASSLVPVEAGGVTQYF.

This sequence joins TRBV24-1 and TRBJ1-2; TRBD1 is a possible D gene (6 bases). Germline V lookup: CDR1 KGHDR, CDR2 SFDVKD. V lost 0 bases to trimming and J lost 4 bases, with 11 bases between them. The CDR3 contains 15 residues. CDR3 in amino acids: CATSDLGQGPYGYTF. CDR3 DNA sequence: TGTGCCACCAGTGATTTGGGCCAGGGGCCCTATGGCTACACCTTC.